What follows are 2 T cell receptor beta chains derived from one specimen sequenced in a study of shared clonotypes between healthy human individuals. The method was immunoSEQ multiplex PCR; TCRdb's version includes in-frame clones alone and lacks a portion of them. The data hold roughly 2.5 million clones, with over 85% observed a single time. Material for sequencing was naive CD4+ T cells sorted from blood. Subset given: CD45RA+ positively selected. These TCRs come from a man between 18 and 35 years old in good health.

The chain joins TRBV6-5 to TRBJ2-2; D call uncertain. CDR3 length: 13 amino acids. CDR1 and CDR2 from the germline V gene are MNHEY and SVGAGI. The germline V and J ends were trimmed by 5 bases and 6 bases, with 10 bases remaining between them. The CDR3 bases are TGTGCCAGCAGTAAAGCGTCTTCCGGGGAGCTGTTTTTT. Amino acids: CASSKASSGELFF.

The chain uses TRBV6-6 and TRBJ1-4, with TRBD1 as a possible D gene (5 bases). The CDR3 is made up of 13 amino acids. V was shortened by 7 bases and J by 8 bases, with 14 bases between the two germline ends. The germline gives CDR1 MNHNY, CDR2 SVGAGI (reference sequence). DNA for the CDR3: TGTGCCAGCACCCTAGTTCGGGGGGAAAAACTGTTTTTT. Encoded protein: CASTLVRGEKLFF.